Below, one T cell receptor (beta chain) is given with its context. Its matching antigen is unknown. The data were obtained in a study of T cell responses to AZD1222 COVID-19 vaccine. Whole-study findings and limits: Compared with day 0, the breadth and depth of the Spike-specific TCR repertoire rose significantly after two doses of AZD1222. Only six or seven AZD1222 recipients tested seropositive at baseline.

The CDR3 has 15 residues. Germline V gene data show CDR1 as MNHEY and CDR2 as SVGAGI. The V end was cut by 7 bases, the J end by 4 bases, with 19 bases between. TCRdb keeps only in-frame clones here, not all; method: immunoSEQ multiplex PCR. The sample lists about 130,000 clones; roughly nine tenths were seen once. This rearrangement joins TRBV6-5 to TRBJ1-1; possibly TRBD1 for D (6 bases). The TCR sequence derives from an adult in good health. The source material was peripheral blood, sampled on day 0 of AZD1222 vaccination. The DNA for the CDR3 is TGTGCCAGCAATGGGGTCGGGGGGCCGACCACTGAAGCTTTCTTT. Its protein is CASNGVGGPTTEAFF.